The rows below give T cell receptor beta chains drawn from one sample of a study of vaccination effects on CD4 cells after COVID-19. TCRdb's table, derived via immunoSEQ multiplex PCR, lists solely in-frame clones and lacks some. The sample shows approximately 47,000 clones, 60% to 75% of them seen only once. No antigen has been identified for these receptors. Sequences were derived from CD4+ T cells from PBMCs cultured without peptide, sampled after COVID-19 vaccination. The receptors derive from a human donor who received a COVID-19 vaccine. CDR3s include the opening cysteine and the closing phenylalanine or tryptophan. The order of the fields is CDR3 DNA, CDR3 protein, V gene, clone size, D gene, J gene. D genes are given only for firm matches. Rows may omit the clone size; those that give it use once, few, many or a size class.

CDR3nt: TGTGCCAGCAGACAGGGGGCGCAGGTTAATCAGCCCCAGCATTTT; CDR3aa: CASRQGAQVNQPQHF; v_gene: TRBV27; abundance: NA; d_gene: TRBD1; j_gene: TRBJ1-5
CDR3nt: TGTGCCAGCAGCCAGAATTTAGAGCCGGGGGGCTACACCTTC; CDR3aa: CASSQNLEPGGYTF; v_gene: TRBV9; abundance: NA; d_gene: NA; j_gene: TRBJ1-2
CDR3nt: TGTGCCAGCAGCGGGGGAGGGCGAGAGACCCAGTACTTC; CDR3aa: CASSGGGRETQYF; v_gene: TRBV11-2; abundance: NA; d_gene: TRBD2; j_gene: TRBJ2-5
CDR3nt: TGTGCCAGCAGTGTCGTGGGACCAGCGATCCAAGAGACCCAGTACTTC; CDR3aa: CASSVVGPAIQETQYF; v_gene: TRBV2; abundance: NA; d_gene: NA; j_gene: TRBJ2-5
CDR3nt: TGTGCCAGTAGTATAGCATCCCGGGACAGCCTGTACTTC; CDR3aa: CASSIASRDSLYF; v_gene: TRBV19; abundance: NA; d_gene: TRBD1; j_gene: TRBJ2-7
CDR3nt: TGTGCCAGCAGCCAAGAAGGGACAGAAAAACTGTTTTTT; CDR3aa: CASSQEGTEKLFF; v_gene: TRBV3-1/TRBV3-2; abundance: NA; d_gene: NA; j_gene: TRBJ1-4
CDR3nt: TGTGCCAGTAGTCCGAATACAGGGTTTGGGGAGCAGTTCTTC; CDR3aa: CASSPNTGFGEQFF; v_gene: TRBV19; abundance: NA; d_gene: NA; j_gene: TRBJ2-1
CDR3nt: TGTGCCAGCGGGCGGGGTCCAGAGACCCAGTACTTC; CDR3aa: CASGRGPETQYF; v_gene: TRBV2; abundance: once; d_gene: NA; j_gene: TRBJ2-5
CDR3nt: TGTGCCACCTCAAGGGGGTCGGGGGCGACCAAAAACATTCAGTACTTC; CDR3aa: CATSRGSGATKNIQYF; v_gene: TRBV19; abundance: NA; d_gene: NA; j_gene: TRBJ2-4
CDR3nt: TGTGCCAGCAGTCGGACTAGCGGCATCTACGAGCAGTACTTC; CDR3aa: CASSRTSGIYEQYF; v_gene: TRBV6-5; abundance: NA; d_gene: TRBD2; j_gene: TRBJ2-7
CDR3nt: TGCGCCAGCAGCCCGTTCTCAGGAAACACCGGGGAGCTGTTTTTT; CDR3aa: CASSPFSGNTGELFF; v_gene: TRBV5-1; abundance: few; d_gene: NA; j_gene: TRBJ2-2
CDR3nt: TGTGCCAGCAGTTTAGGGAGCCGCTCATTCACTGGCTACACCTTC; CDR3aa: CASSLGSRSFTGYTF; v_gene: TRBV27; abundance: NA; d_gene: NA; j_gene: TRBJ1-2
CDR3nt: TGTGCCAGCAGTCAGACCGGGACAGGGGGCAATCAGCCCCAGCATTTT; CDR3aa: CASSQTGTGGNQPQHF; v_gene: TRBV5-5; abundance: NA; d_gene: TRBD1; j_gene: TRBJ1-5
CDR3nt: TGTGCCAGCAGGCGACTTGGCCAGAACACTGAAGCTTTCTTT; CDR3aa: CASRRLGQNTEAFF; v_gene: TRBV5-6; abundance: NA; d_gene: NA; j_gene: TRBJ1-1
CDR3nt: TGTGCCAGCAGCGCCCCTGACTCTTTAACAGATACGCAGTATTTT; CDR3aa: CASSAPDSLTDTQYF; v_gene: TRBV27; abundance: NA; d_gene: NA; j_gene: TRBJ2-3
CDR3nt: TGTGCCAGCAGCTTAGTGGGGGCCCCCGGCTACACCTTC; CDR3aa: CASSLVGAPGYTF; v_gene: TRBV13; abundance: few; d_gene: NA; j_gene: TRBJ1-2
CDR3nt: TGTGCCAGCAGCCAAATACAGGGCCTTAGGGGCTACACCTTC; CDR3aa: CASSQIQGLRGYTF; v_gene: TRBV14; abundance: NA; d_gene: NA; j_gene: TRBJ1-2
CDR3nt: TGTGCCAGCAGCTTCACAGGAACCGAAGCTTTCTTT; CDR3aa: CASSFTGTEAFF; v_gene: TRBV11-2; abundance: few; d_gene: NA; j_gene: TRBJ1-1
CDR3nt: TGTGCCAGCAGACCCGGCCCCAATGAAAAACTGTTTTTT; CDR3aa: CASRPGPNEKLFF; v_gene: TRBV25-1; abundance: once; d_gene: NA; j_gene: TRBJ1-4
CDR3nt: TGTGCCAGCATCCTTCAGGGTGGAGCAGATACGCAGTATTTT; CDR3aa: CASILQGGADTQYF; v_gene: TRBV2; abundance: few; d_gene: NA; j_gene: TRBJ2-3
CDR3nt: TGTGCCAGCAGCAAAATGGAGTACGGGACAGGGGCCCATAACTATGGCTACACCTTC; CDR3aa: CASSKMEYGTGAHNYGYTF; v_gene: TRBV21-1; abundance: NA; d_gene: NA; j_gene: TRBJ1-2
CDR3nt: TGTGCCAGTAGTATCGCGGGGGCCTTGAACACTGAAGCTTTCTTT; CDR3aa: CASSIAGALNTEAFF; v_gene: TRBV19; abundance: NA; d_gene: NA; j_gene: TRBJ1-1
CDR3nt: TGTGCCAGCAGCTGGGACAGGGGCCCCTACGAGCAGTACTTC; CDR3aa: CASSWDRGPYEQYF; v_gene: TRBV7-2; abundance: NA; d_gene: TRBD1; j_gene: TRBJ2-7
CDR3nt: TGCAGCGTTGCCGAGACAGGGGCCGGGAATCAGCCCCAGCATTTT; CDR3aa: CSVAETGAGNQPQHF; v_gene: TRBV29-1; abundance: few; d_gene: TRBD1; j_gene: TRBJ1-5
CDR3nt: TGTGCCTGGACTAGCGGGGGGCCACCATCATACGAGCAGTACTTC; CDR3aa: CAWTSGGPPSYEQYF; v_gene: TRBV30; abundance: NA; d_gene: TRBD2; j_gene: TRBJ2-7
CDR3nt: TGTGCCAGCTCACCGGTTGGAGGGGCAACCTACAATGAGCAGTTCTTC; CDR3aa: CASSPVGGATYNEQFF; v_gene: TRBV18; abundance: few; d_gene: NA; j_gene: TRBJ2-1
CDR3nt: TGTGCCAGCAGTTTGCAGGGTGTAAGCTACACCTTC; CDR3aa: CASSLQGVSYTF; v_gene: TRBV12-3/TRBV12-4; abundance: NA; d_gene: NA; j_gene: TRBJ1-2
CDR3nt: TGTGCCAGCAGCTTACCGAGGACAGCTTTGACAGATACGCAGTATTTT; CDR3aa: CASSLPRTALTDTQYF; v_gene: TRBV7-2; abundance: NA; d_gene: NA; j_gene: TRBJ2-3
CDR3nt: TGTGCCAGCAGCGCCCGGGGCACCTCTGGCAATGAGCAGTTCTTC; CDR3aa: CASSARGTSGNEQFF; v_gene: TRBV5-5; abundance: NA; d_gene: NA; j_gene: TRBJ2-1
CDR3nt: TGTGCCAGCAGCTTTCCGGGACAGGGGGGCAATGAGCAGTTCTTC; CDR3aa: CASSFPGQGGNEQFF; v_gene: TRBV7-9; abundance: NA; d_gene: TRBD1; j_gene: TRBJ2-1
CDR3nt: TGCGCCAGCAGCTCATCACTAGCGGGGGGTAAGTCCTACGAGCAGTACTTC; CDR3aa: CASSSSLAGGKSYEQYF; v_gene: TRBV5-1; abundance: NA; d_gene: TRBD2; j_gene: TRBJ2-7